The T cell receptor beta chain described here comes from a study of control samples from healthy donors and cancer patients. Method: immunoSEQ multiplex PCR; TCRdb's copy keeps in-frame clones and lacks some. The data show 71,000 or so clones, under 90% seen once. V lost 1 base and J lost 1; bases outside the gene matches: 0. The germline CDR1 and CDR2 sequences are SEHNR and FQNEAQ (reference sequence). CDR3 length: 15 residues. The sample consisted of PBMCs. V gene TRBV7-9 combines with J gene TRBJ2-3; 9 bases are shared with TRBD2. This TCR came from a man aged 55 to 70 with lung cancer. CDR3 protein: CASSLGTSGTDTQYF. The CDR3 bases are TGTGCCAGCAGCTTAGGGACTAGCGGCACAGATACGCAGTATTTT. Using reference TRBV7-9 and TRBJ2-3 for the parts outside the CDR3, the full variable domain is DTGVSQNPRHKITKRGQNVTFRCDPISEHNRLYWYRQTLGQGPEFLTYFQNEAQLEKSRLLSDRFSAERPKGSFSTLEIQRTEQGDSAMYLCASSLGTSGTDTQYFGPGTRLTVL.